This record concerns one TCR beta chain sequence. Its antigen is still unknown. The study made its TRB cDNA libraries by 5' RACE, adding UMI labels. TCRdb reprocessed the 5' RACE reads and keeps a single row for each CDR3 protein, giving no DNA. The sample has tens of thousands of distinct CDR3 sequences. The entry originates in a study of CXCR3-negative and CXCR3-positive naive CD8 T cells. Study-level information: TRB reads totalled about 140 million, about 1.5 +/- 0.3 million per library.

Notes on the study in general: Memory CD8+ cells had much lower diversity, and both naive subsets had comparably high diversity. Most assays were run on fresh PBMCs (CXCR3 expression partially decreased after cryopreservation).

Germline CDR1 is MNHEY and CDR2 is SVGEGT. This CDR3 region has 19 residues. Naive CD8+ T lymphocytes were specified as CD45RO-CCR7+CD27+CD95-. The sequence was collected from a human donor in good health. Some clones in this sample may be carry-over from other donors' samples. The sequencing input was naive CXCR3- CD8+ T cells from blood. The subset here: CD45RO-CCR7+CD27+CD95- naive CD8+ T cells lacking CXCR3 (TNR3-). The V and J genes are TRBV6-2 or TRBV6-3 and TRBJ2-5; checking the TCRdb D call of TRBD2 is not possible without DNA. The CDR3 is CASSPTLLTSGRPQETQYF.